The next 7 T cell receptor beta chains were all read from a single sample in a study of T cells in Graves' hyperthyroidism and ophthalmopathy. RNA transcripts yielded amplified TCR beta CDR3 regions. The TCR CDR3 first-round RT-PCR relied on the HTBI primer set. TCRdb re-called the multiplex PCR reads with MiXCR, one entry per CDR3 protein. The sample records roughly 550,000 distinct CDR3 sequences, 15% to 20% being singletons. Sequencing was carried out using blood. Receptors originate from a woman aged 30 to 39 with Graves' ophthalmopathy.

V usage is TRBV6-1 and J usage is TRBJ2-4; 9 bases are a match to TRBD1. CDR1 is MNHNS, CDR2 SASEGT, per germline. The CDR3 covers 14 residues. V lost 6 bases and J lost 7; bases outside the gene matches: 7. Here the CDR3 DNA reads TGTGCCAGCAGCCTGGGACAGGGCATGAACATTCAGTACTTC. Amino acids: CASSLGQGMNIQYF.

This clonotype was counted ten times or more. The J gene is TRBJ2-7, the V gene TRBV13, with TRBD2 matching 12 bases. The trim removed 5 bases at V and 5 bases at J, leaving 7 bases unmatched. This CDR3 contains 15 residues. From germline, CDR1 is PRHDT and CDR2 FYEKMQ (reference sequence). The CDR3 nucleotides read TGTGCCAGCAGCCTCCGACTAGCGGGAGCCCACGAGCAGTACTTC. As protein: CASSLRLAGAHEQYF.

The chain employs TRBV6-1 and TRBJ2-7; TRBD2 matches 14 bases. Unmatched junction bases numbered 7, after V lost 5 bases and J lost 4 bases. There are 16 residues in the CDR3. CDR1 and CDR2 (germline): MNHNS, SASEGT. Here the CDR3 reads CASSKGLAGEGYEQYF. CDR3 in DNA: TGTGCCAGCAGTAAGGGACTAGCGGGAGAAGGGTACGAGCAGTACTTC.

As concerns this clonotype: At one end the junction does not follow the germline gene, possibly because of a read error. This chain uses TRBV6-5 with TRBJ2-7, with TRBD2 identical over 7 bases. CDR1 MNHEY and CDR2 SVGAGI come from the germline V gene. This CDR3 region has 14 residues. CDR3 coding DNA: TGTGCCAGCAGTTACATAGCGGGCGCCTACAAGCAGTACTTC. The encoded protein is CASSYIAGAYKQYF.

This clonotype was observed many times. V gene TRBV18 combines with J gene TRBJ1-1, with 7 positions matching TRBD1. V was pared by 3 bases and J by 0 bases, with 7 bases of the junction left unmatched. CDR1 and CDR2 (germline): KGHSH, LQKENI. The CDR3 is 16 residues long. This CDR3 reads CASSPGQLGLNTEAFF. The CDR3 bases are TGTGCCAGCTCACCGGGACAGCTGGGGCTGAACACTGAAGCTTTCTTT. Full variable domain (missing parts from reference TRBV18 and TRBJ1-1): NAGVMQNPRHLVRRRGQEARLRCSPMKGHSHVYWYRQLPEEGLKFMVYLQKENIIDESGMPKERFSAEFPKEGPSILRIQQVVRGDSAAYFCASSPGQLGLNTEAFFGQGTRLTVV.

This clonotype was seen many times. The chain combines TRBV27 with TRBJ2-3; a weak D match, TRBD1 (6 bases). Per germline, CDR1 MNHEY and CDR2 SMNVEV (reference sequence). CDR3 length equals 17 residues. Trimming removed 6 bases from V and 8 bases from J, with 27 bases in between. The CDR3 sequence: CASRGPPGTPVLATQYF. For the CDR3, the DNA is TGTGCCAGCAGAGGCCCTCCCGGGACACCCGTTTTGGCTACGCAGTATTTT.

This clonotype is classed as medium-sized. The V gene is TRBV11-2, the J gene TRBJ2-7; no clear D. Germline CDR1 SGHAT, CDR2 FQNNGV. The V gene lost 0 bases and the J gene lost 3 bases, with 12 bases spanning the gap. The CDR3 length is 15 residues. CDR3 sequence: CASSLEIGTRYEQYF. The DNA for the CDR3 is TGTGCCAGCAGCTTAGAAATCGGCACCCGCTACGAGCAGTACTTC.